This T cell receptor (beta chain) was identified in a study of early T cells in non-severe SARS-CoV-2 infection. The ends lost 7 bases at V and 10 bases at J; junction bases unmatched: 8. Germline V gene lookup returns CDR1 MNHEY and CDR2 SMNVEV (reference sequence). This CDR3 has 14 amino acids. The protocol attached unique molecular identifiers to individual cDNA molecules. From the 5' RACE reads, TCRdb called clonotypes with MiXCR, one entry per CDR3 protein. The data hold 52,000 or so distinct CDR3 sequences, with about 12% observed a single time. This clonotype was seen repeatedly, ten times or more.

The V gene is TRBV27, the J gene TRBJ1-6; 9 bases map to TRBD1. The receptor was isolated from an adult who was a healthcare worker with PCR-confirmed SARS-CoV-2 infection or an uninfected control (not recorded which). The sample consisted of whole blood. CDR3 sequence (DNA): TGTGCCAGCACCTCCGGGACAGGGCGGTCACCCCTCCACTTT. It translates to CASTSGTGRSPLHF.